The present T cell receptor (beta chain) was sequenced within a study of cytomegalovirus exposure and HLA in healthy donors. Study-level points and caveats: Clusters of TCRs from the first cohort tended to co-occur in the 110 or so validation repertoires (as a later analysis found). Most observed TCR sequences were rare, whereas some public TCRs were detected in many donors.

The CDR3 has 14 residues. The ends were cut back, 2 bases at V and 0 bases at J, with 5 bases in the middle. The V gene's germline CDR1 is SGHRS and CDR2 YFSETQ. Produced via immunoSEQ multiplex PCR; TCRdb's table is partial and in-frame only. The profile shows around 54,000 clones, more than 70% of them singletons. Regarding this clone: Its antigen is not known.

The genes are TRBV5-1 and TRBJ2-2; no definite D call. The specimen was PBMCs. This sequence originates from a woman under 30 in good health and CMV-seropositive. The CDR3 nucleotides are TGCGCCAGCAGCTTACAGTCGAACACCGGGGAGCTGTTTTTT. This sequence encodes CASSLQSNTGELFF.